The subject of this entry is one TCR beta chain. At one of its ends the junction is not consistent with the germline gene, which may arise from a read error. The CDR3 runs to 13 residues. cDNA came from around 0.5 to 1 ug RNA primed by random hexamers. TCRdb analysed the immunoSEQ multiplex PCR reads with MiXCR anew, one entry per CDR3 protein. Counted here are roughly 120,000 distinct CDR3 sequences, 94% occurring once; the ten biggest clones make up about 0.13%. The data belong to a study of CD8 T cells in Susac syndrome. The origin of this receptor is a human donor with multiple sclerosis. The J gene is TRBJ1-2, the V gene TRBV12-3 or TRBV12-4; perhaps TRBD1 as D (5 bases). The sample comprised CD4+ T cells from PBMCs. The chain's CDR3 is CASSETAHYDYTF. CDR3 nucleotide sequence: TGTGCCAGCAGTGAGACAGCACACTATGACTACACCTTC.